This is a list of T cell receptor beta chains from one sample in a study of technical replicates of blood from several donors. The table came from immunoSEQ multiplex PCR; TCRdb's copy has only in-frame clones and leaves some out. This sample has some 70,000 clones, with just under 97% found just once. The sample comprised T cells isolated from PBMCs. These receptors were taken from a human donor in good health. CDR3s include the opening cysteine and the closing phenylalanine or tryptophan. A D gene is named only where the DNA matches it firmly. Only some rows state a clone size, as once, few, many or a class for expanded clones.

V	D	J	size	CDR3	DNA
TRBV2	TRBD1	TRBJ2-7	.	CASSSTGQGIEQYF	TGTGCCAGCAGTTCTACTGGACAGGGGATCGAGCAGTACTTC
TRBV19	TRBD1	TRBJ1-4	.	CASSIYRGLPYEKLFF	TGTGCCAGTAGTATCTACAGGGGACTTCCTTATGAAAAACTGTTTTTT
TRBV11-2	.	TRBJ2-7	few	CASSLATEYEQYF	TGTGCCAGCAGCTTGGCCACAGAGTACGAGCAGTACTTC
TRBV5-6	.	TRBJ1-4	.	CASSYKSSSFNEKLFF	TGTGCCAGCAGTTACAAATCTAGCTCTTTTAATGAAAAACTGTTTTTT
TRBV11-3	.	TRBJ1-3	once	CASSFHSGNTIYF	TGTGCCAGCAGCTTTCACTCTGGAAACACCATATATTTT
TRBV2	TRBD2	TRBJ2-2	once	CASAVGLAGVLVGTGELFF	TGTGCCAGCGCTGTAGGGCTAGCGGGAGTCTTAGTGGGCACCGGGGAGCTGTTTTTT
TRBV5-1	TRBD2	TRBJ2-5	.	CASSLGGGASGGNQETQYF	TGCGCCAGCAGCTTGGGAGGAGGGGCCAGCGGGGGGAATCAAGAGACCCAGTACTTC
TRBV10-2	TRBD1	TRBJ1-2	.	CASRGGTRQGASAYYGYTF	TGCGCCAGCAGAGGGGGCACTCGACAGGGGGCTTCGGCATACTATGGCTACACCTTC
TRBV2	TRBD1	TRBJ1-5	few	CASSDDRGNQPQHF	TGTGCCAGCAGCGACGACAGGGGCAATCAGCCCCAGCATTTT
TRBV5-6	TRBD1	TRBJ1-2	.	CASSPGQFGYTF	TGTGCCAGCAGTCCGGGACAGTTCGGCTACACCTTC
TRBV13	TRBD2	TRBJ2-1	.	CASSLGLIGGGAAGNEQFF	TGTGCCAGCAGCTTAGGCCTAATCGGGGGAGGGGCCGCGGGCAATGAGCAGTTCTTC
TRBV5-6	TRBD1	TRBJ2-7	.	CASSFGDRGEVEQYF	TGTGCCAGCAGCTTCGGGGACAGGGGGGAAGTTGAGCAGTACTTC
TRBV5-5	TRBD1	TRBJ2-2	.	CASSSPTGAGELFF	TGTGCCAGCAGCTCGCCTACAGGGGCCGGGGAGCTGTTTTTT
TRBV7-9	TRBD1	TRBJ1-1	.	CASSLQGSGYTEAFF	TGTGCCAGCAGCCTACAGGGGTCGGGGTACACTGAAGCTTTCTTT
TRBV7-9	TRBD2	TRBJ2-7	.	CASSTTSGSSYEQYF	TGTGCCAGCAGTACAACTAGCGGGAGTAGTTACGAGCAGTACTTC
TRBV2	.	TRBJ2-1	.	CVKAILGSGEQFF	TGTGTCAAAGCAATTCTCGGTTCGGGTGAGCAGTTCTTC
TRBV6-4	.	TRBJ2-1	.	CASSLVGRSSYNEQFF	TGTGCCAGCAGTCTGGTAGGTCGGAGCTCCTACAATGAGCAGTTCTTC
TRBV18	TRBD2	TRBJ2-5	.	CASSPGTSQETQYF	TGTGCCAGCTCACCAGGGACTAGCCAAGAGACCCAGTACTTC
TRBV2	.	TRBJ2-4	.	CASSADTGNIQYF	TGTGCCAGCAGTGCGGACACAGGGAACATTCAGTACTTC
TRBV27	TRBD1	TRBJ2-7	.	CASSFYGQGNYEQYF	TGTGCCAGCAGTTTTTACGGACAGGGGAACTACGAGCAGTACTTC
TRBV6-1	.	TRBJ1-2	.	CASSGYKRDGYTF	TGTGCCAGCAGTGGCTATAAGAGGGATGGCTACACCTTC
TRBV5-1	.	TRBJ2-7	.	CASSLAVGVYEQYF	TGCGCCAGCAGCTTGGCGGTAGGGGTTTACGAGCAGTACTTC
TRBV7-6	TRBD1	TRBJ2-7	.	CASSQRQGPYEQYF	TGTGCCAGCAGCCAGAGACAGGGGCCCTACGAGCAGTACTTC
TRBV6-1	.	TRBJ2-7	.	CASSEARLDNYEQYF	TGTGCCAGCAGTGAAGCCAGACTAGACAACTACGAGCAGTACTTC
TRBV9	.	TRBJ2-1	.	CASSLADWNNEQFF	TGTGCCAGCAGCTTGGCTGACTGGAACAATGAGCAGTTCTTC
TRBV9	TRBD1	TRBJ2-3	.	CASAGTGGPDTQYF	TGTGCCAGCGCCGGGACAGGGGGTCCAGATACGCAGTATTTT
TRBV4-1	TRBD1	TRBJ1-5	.	CASSQEVSGTGVQPQHF	TGCGCCAGCAGCCAAGAAGTCTCCGGGACAGGGGTTCAGCCCCAGCATTTT
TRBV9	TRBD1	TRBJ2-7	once	CASSPGTVTYEQYF	TGTGCCAGCAGCCCCGGGACAGTCACCTACGAGCAGTACTTC
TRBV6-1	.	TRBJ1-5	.	CASSADRTGQPQHF	TGTGCCAGCAGTGCCGACAGGACGGGACAGCCCCAGCATTTT
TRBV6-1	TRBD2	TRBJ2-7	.	CASRATSAGPYEQYF	TGTGCCAGCAGGGCTACTAGCGCGGGCCCGTACGAGCAGTACTTC
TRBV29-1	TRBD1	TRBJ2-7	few	CSVGGQGWEQYF	TGCAGCGTTGGGGGACAGGGGTGGGAGCAGTACTTC
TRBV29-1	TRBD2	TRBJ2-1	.	CSGTSGRADEQFF	TGCAGCGGAACTAGCGGGAGGGCCGATGAGCAGTTCTTC
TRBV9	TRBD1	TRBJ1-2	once	CASSGGTDPDYGYTF	TGTGCCAGCAGCGGCGGGACAGATCCCGACTATGGCTACACCTTC
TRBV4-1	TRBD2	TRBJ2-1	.	CASSQLAGVGNEQFF	TGCGCCAGCAGCCAACTAGCGGGAGTGGGCAATGAGCAGTTCTTC
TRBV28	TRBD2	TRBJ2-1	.	CASRVISGSSYNEQFF	TGTGCCAGCAGAGTAATTAGCGGGAGCTCCTACAATGAGCAGTTCTTC
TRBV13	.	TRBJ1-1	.	CASREGVFGDTEAFF	TGTGCCAGCAGAGAGGGGGTTTTTGGGGACACTGAAGCTTTCTTT
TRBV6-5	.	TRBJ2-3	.	CASSYSPESTDTQYF	TGTGCCAGCAGTTACTCTCCCGAGAGCACAGATACGCAGTATTTT
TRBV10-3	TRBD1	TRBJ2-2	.	CAISESIGSGDRHTGELFF	TGTGCCATCAGTGAGTCAATTGGGAGTGGGGACAGACACACCGGGGAGCTGTTTTTT
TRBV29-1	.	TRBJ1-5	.	CSVADSSFNQPQHF	TGCAGCGTGGCGGACTCGAGCTTCAATCAGCCCCAGCATTTT
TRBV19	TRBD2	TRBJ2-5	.	CASSIRLAGGETQYF	TGTGCCAGTAGTATCAGACTAGCGGGAGGAGAGACCCAGTACTTC
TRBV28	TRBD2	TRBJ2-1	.	CASRPIGLAGYSEQFF	TGTGCCAGCAGACCTATCGGACTAGCGGGGTATAGTGAGCAGTTCTTC
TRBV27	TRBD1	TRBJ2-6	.	CASSLDRVSRRSGANVLTF	TGTGCCAGCAGTCTGGACAGGGTTTCGAGGCGATCTGGGGCCAACGTCCTGACTTTC
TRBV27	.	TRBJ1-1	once	CASSLGRGFGAFF	TGTGCCAGCAGTTTAGGTCGAGGGTTTGGAGCTTTCTTT
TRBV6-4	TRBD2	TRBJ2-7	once	CASTTQTREEQYF	TGTGCCAGCACTACTCAAACGCGGGAGGAGCAGTACTTC
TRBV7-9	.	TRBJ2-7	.	CASSLLYEQYF	TGTGCCAGCAGCTTACTTTACGAGCAGTACTTC
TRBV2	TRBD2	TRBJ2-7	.	CASSELAGEQYF	TGTGCCAGCAGTGAACTAGCGGGGGAGCAGTACTTC
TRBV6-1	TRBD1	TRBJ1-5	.	CASSEEDRGFNQPQHF	TGTGCCAGCAGTGAAGAGGACAGGGGATTCAATCAGCCCCAGCATTTT
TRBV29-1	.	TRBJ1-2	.	CSVEDPTANYGYTF	TGCAGCGTTGAAGATCCGACAGCGAACTATGGCTACACCTTC
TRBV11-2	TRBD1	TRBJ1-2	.	CASSSWEQGSRGYTF	TGTGCCAGCAGCTCGTGGGAACAGGGGAGTCGTGGCTACACCTTC
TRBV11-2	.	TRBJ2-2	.	CASSLGAGTGELFF	TGTGCCAGCAGCCTTGGAGCCGGCACCGGGGAGCTGTTTTTT
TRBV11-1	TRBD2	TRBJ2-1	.	CASSRKRDPYNEQFF	TGTGCCAGCAGCCGCAAGCGGGACCCCTACAATGAGCAGTTCTTC
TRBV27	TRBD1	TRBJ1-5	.	CASSTIRQGYNQPQHF	TGTGCCAGCAGTACCATTAGACAGGGGTACAATCAGCCCCAGCATTTT
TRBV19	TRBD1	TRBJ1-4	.	CATGTGRNEKLFF	TGTGCCACGGGGACAGGGAGGAATGAAAAACTGTTTTTT
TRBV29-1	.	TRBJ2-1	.	CSVRGHPQSNEQFF	TGCAGCGTTCGGGGACACCCGCAATCCAATGAGCAGTTCTTC
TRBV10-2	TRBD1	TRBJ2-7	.	CASREGQEYEQYF	TGCGCCAGCAGAGAAGGACAGGAGTACGAGCAGTACTTC
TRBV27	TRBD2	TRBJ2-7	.	CASSLTSGISYEQYF	TGTGCCAGCAGTTTGACTAGCGGGATTTCCTACGAGCAGTACTTC
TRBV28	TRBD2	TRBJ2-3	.	CASSLDGGGDTQYF	TGTGCCAGCAGTTTGGACGGGGGGGGAGATACGCAGTATTTT
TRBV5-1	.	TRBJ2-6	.	CASSARESSGANVLTF	TGCGCCAGCAGCGCCCGGGAAAGCTCTGGGGCCAACGTCCTGACTTTC